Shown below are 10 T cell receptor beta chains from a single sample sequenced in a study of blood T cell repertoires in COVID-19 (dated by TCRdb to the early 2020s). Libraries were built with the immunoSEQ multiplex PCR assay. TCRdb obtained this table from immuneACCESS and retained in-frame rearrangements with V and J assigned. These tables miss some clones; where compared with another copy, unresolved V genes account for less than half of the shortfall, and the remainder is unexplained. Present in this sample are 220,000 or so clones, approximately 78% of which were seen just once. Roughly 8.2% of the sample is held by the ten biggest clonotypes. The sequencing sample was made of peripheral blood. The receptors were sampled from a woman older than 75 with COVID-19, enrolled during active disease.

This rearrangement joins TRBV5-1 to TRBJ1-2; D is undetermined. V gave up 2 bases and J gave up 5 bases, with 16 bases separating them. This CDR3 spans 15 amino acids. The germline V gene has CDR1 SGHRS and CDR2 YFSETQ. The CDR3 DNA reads TGCGCCAGCAGCTTAACTCCGCAAGTTCGTTATGGCTACACCTTC. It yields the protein CASSLTPQVRYGYTF.

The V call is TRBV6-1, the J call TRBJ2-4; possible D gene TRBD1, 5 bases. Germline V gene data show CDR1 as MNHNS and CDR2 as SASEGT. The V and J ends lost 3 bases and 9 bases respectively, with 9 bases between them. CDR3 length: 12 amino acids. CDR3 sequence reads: CASSEGLLIQYF. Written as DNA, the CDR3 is TGTGCCAGCAGTGAGGGGCTACTCATTCAGTACTTC.

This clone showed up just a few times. The DNA for the CDR3 is TGTGCCTGGAGTGTAGGTAAGGGGGGGAGTCCACCCCTCCACTTT. Protein sequence: CAWSVGKGGSPPLHF. The chain uses TRBV30 and TRBJ1-6; D is possibly TRBD1 (6 bases). CDR3 length: 15 residues. Germline CDR1 is GTSNPN and CDR2 is SVGIG (reference sequence). The V and J ends lost 0 bases and 11 bases respectively, with 17 bases between them. Supplemented by reference TRBV30 and TRBJ1-6, the full variable domain reads SQTIHQWPATLVQPVGSPLSLECTVEGTSNPNLYWYRQAAGRGLQLLFYSVGIGQISSEVPQNLSASRPQDRQFILSSKKLLLSDSGFYLCAWSVGKGGSPPLHFGNGTRLTVT.

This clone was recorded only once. CDR3 in amino acids: CASSFQGWSSYNSPLHF. DNA for the CDR3: TGTGCCAGCAGTTTCCAAGGTTGGAGCTCCTATAATTCACCCCTCCACTTT. This chain uses TRBV27 with TRBJ1-6; D gene uncertain. CDR1 and CDR2 (germline): MNHEY, SMNVEV (reference sequence). The CDR3 consists of 17 residues. Trimming stripped 3 bases from V and 0 bases from J, with 12 bases between.

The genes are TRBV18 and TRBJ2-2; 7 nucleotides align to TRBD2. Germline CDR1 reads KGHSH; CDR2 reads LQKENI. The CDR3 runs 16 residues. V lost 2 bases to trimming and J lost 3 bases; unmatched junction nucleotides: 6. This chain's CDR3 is CASSPKGGYDTGELFF. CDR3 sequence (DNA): TGTGCCAGCTCACCAAAGGGAGGGTACGACACCGGGGAGCTGTTTTTT.

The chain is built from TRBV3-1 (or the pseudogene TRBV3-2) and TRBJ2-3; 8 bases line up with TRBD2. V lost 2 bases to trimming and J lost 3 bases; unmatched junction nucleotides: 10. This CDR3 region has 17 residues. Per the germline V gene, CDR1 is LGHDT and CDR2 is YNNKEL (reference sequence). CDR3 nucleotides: TGTGCCAGCAGCCAACGATTGGGGGCGGGAGGTACAGATACGCAGTATTTT. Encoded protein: CASSQRLGAGGTDTQYF.

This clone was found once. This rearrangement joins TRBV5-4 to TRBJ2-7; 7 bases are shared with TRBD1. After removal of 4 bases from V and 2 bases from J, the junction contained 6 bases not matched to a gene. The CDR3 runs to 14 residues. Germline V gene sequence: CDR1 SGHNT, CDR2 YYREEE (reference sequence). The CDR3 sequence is CASSLGTVAYEQYF. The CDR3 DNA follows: TGTGCCAGCAGCCTGGGGACAGTGGCCTACGAGCAGTACTTC.

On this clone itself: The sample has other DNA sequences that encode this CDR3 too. CDR3 sequence reads: CASRPDRDQPQHF. The CDR3 DNA sequence: TGCGCCAGCAGACCCGACAGGGATCAGCCCCAGCATTTT. The chain uses TRBV5-1 and TRBJ1-5; 7 bases are shared with TRBD1. Losses at the gene ends were 5 bases for V and 5 bases for J; bases not matched to a gene: 4. Per germline, CDR1 SGHRS and CDR2 YFSETQ. The CDR3 sequence is 13 residues long. Together with reference TRBV5-1 and TRBJ1-5, the CDR3 gives the full variable domain: KAGVTQTPRYLIKTRGQQVTLSCSPISGHRSVSWYQQTPGQGLQFLFEYFSETQRNKGNFPGRFSGRQFSNSRSEMNVSTLELGDSALYLCASRPDRDQPQHFGDGTRLSIL.

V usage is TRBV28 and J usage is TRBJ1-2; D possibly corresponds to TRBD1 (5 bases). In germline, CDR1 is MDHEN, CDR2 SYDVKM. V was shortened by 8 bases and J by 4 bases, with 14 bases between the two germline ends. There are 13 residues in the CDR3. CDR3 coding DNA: TGTGCCAGCTGGGGGGGGAGGATCTATGGCTACACCTTC. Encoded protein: CASWGGRIYGYTF.

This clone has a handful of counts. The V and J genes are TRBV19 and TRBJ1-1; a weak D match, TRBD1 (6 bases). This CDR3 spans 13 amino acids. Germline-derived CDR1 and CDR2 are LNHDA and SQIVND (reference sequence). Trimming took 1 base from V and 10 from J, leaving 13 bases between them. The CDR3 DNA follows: TGTGCCAGTAGTATAGGCTTTCGAGGGGGAGCTTTCTTT. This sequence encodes CASSIGFRGGAFF.